This TCR beta chain was identified during a study of PD-1 blockade in classical Hodgkin lymphoma (dated by TCRdb to the early 2020s). For the wider study: The study used TCR beta sequencing and CyTOF to define a peripheral blood immune signature of response to PD-1 blockade in classical Hodgkin lymphoma. The paper's findings and limits, for the study overall: Baseline TCR diversity was reported to be lower in newly diagnosed patients than in healthy donors, and even lower in relapsed/refractory patients. The study was restricted to a single clinical trial cohort, and the causes of repertoire differences, possibly disease activity or prior therapy, were left undefined.

Genomic DNA was isolated using the Qiagen DNeasy kit from unsorted PBMCs as well as from negatively selected CD4+ and CD8+ fractions. Amplification of TCR beta CDR3 regions was done by immunoSEQ multiplex PCR with primers that anneal to V and J segments. A synthetic immune receptor repertoire was used to minimize amplification bias, and remaining bias was computationally removed after sequencing. For the original study's pipeline: Custom Python scripts were used to quantify repertoire diversity as the Shannon entropy index. Unsorted, CD4+ and CD8+ repertoires were examined separately, except in combined analyses, for which CD4+ and CD8+ sequences were merged in silico. Here the immuneACCESS table is served through TCRdb, limited to in-frame sequences with V and J called. Missing clones are a known gap in these copies; in checked studies unresolved V genes cover under half, and the rest lacks a known reason. Clone size and V and J calls were adopted from that table, with D and trimming inferred from the DNA. This sample gives about 22,000 clones in total; roughly nine tenths of them show up just once. The ten top clones hold about 0.55% of the sample.

The time point tag for this specimen amounts to: newly diagnosed, previously untreated cHL patient sample. CD4+ T cells were purified from thawed PBMCs by magnetic negative selection with a Miltenyi CD4+ T cell isolation kit. PBMCs from patients with newly diagnosed, previously untreated classical Hodgkin lymphoma were sequenced as a comparison group for the relapsed/refractory trial patients. Peripheral blood was collected in 8 mL Vacutainer Cell Preparation Tubes, from which PBMCs were isolated by centrifugation and then cryopreserved. Purified CD4+ and CD8+ fractions were prepared only for cases in which an additional PBMC sample was available. Magnetically labelled cells were depleted on LS columns in a quadroMACS separator, and the flow-through was collected as the purified fraction. Via the germline V gene, CDR1 is SGHVS and CDR2 FNYEAQ. The trim is 4 bases for V and 0 bases for J, with a gap of 12 bases between the germline ends. CDR3 length: 16 amino acids, cysteine to phenylalanine. The sequence is cut down to CDR3 DNA, 48 bases in frame from base 1.

The sample holds one count of this clone. The antigen this receptor binds is unknown. It has no much larger one-base neighbor in the sample; base qualities were not kept. The sample was CD4+ T cells from blood. This clonotype was obtained from a human donor with classical Hodgkin lymphoma. The sequence is built from TRBV7-6 and TRBJ1-4, with no confident D gene call. The sequence in DNA is TGTGCCAGCAGCTATATAGACACAACAACTAATGAAAAACTGTTTTTT. Its coded protein is CASSYIDTTTNEKLFF.